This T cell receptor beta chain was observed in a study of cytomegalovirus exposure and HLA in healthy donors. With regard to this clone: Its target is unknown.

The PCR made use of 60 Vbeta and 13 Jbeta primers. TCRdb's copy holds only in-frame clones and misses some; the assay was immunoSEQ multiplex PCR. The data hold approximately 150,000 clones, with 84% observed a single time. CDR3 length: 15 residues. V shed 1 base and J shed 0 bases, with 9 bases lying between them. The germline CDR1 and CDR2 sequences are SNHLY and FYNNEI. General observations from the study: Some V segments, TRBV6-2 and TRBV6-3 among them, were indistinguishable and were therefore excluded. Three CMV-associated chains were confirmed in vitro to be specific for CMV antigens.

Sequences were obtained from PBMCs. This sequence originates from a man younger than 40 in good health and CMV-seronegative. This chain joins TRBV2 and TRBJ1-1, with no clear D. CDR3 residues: CASSEGQFMNTEAFF. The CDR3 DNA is TGTGCCAGCAGTGAAGGTCAGTTCATGAACACTGAAGCTTTCTTT.